Below, 2 T cell receptor beta chains from the same sample are listed, as sequenced in a study of blood T cell repertoires in COVID-19. Using immunoSEQ multiplex PCR, the repertoire was profiled, and TCRdb retains in-frame clones only, with some absent. The table has roughly 250,000 clones, 83% seen once. Sequencing was done on a sample of PBMCs or T cells enriched from blood (not recorded which). The source of these receptors is a woman aged 40 to 50 who had been exposed to COVID-19.

This clone was found once. V and J are TRBV29-1 and TRBJ1-4; D gene unclear. The CDR3 length is 14 residues. Germline V CDR1 and CDR2: SQVTM, ANQGSEA. V was cut by 8 bases and J by 0 bases, with 13 bases left in between. The CDR3: CSPLRGATNEKLFF. The CDR3 DNA follows: TGCAGCCCCCTACGCGGGGCAACTAATGAAAAACTGTTTTTT.

The J gene is TRBJ1-1, the V gene TRBV18; D possibly corresponds to TRBD1 (6 bases). Trimming left V 5 bases short and J 8 bases short, with 18 bases between. Germline V gives CDR1 KGHSH, CDR2 LQKENI. This CDR3 is 14 amino acids long. CDR3 region: CASSARTVASEAFF. DNA for the CDR3: TGTGCCAGCTCAGCGCGGACAGTGGCCAGCGAAGCTTTCTTT.